This is a list of T cell receptor beta chains from one sample in a study of T cell repertoires in cytomegalovirus infection. TCRdb reanalysed the reads using MiXCR and keeps one entry per CDR3 protein. The sample has hundreds of thousands of distinct CDR3 sequences, roughly 46% seen once. The antigens of these receptors remain unknown. Sequencing used cultured PBMCs, obtained from culture after CMV antigen stimulation. The receptor source for this set is a human donor in good health (CMV status not recorded). Some clones in this sample may be carry-over from other donors' samples. Both conserved end residues are part of each CDR3. The D gene is left open where the match is weak. Not all rows give a size; the values are once, few, many and, for expanded clones, a class.

abundance	d_gene	v_gene	len	j_gene	CDR3nt	CDR3aa
many	TRBD2	TRBV7-2	15	TRBJ2-7	TGTGCCAGCAGTCAAGCCGGGACTAGCCCCTACGAGCAGTACTTC	CASSQAGTSPYEQYF
NA	NA	TRBV11-2	15	TRBJ2-1	TGTGCCAGCAGCTTCACATACCCCTCCTACAATGAGCAGTTCTTC	CASSFTYPSYNEQFF
NA	TRBD1	TRBV12-3/TRBV12-4	19	TRBJ2-5	TGTGCCAGCAGTCCAGGGGGCCTAAACGGTCCATACGATGGTTTGGCCCAGTACTTC	CASSPGGLNGPYDGLAQYF
few	NA	TRBV4-2	18	TRBJ1-5	TGTGCCAGCAGCCAAGATTCGGGGGCCACACAAAGCAATCAGCCCCAGCATTTT	CASSQDSGATQSNQPQHF
NA	NA	TRBV7-2	13	TRBJ2-7	TGTGCCAGCAGCTCCTTTTTGGACTACGAGCAGTACTTC	CASSSFLDYEQYF
NA	NA	TRBV7-2	13	TRBJ1-3	TGTGCCAGCAGCTTAGGAAGGGTTCAAACCATATATTTT	CASSLGRVQTIYF
NA	NA	TRBV12-3/TRBV12-4	15	TRBJ2-1	TGTGCCAGCAGTCGCCAGTCTGTCGATGGGGATGAGCAGTTCTTC	CASSRQSVDGDEQFF
NA	TRBD2	TRBV7-6	17	TRBJ2-1	TGTGCCAGCAGCTTAGCCCCCGGACTAGCGGTCTACAATGAGCAGTTCTTC	CASSLAPGLAVYNEQFF
NA	TRBD1	TRBV7-6	16	TRBJ1-6	TGTGCCAGCAGCCCCCAGCGACAGGGACATAATTCACCCCTCCACTTT	CASSPQRQGHNSPLHF
NA	NA	TRBV5-1	14	TRBJ1-4	TGCGCCAGCAGCTTGGATGCGGGCAGTGAAAAACTGTTTTTT	CASSLDAGSEKLFF